This passage covers 9 T cell receptor beta chains from one sample sequenced in a study of graft-versus-host responses after intestinal transplantation. The protocol was immunoSEQ multiplex PCR, while the TCRdb copy is restricted to in-frame clones and leaves out a portion. Of around 54,000 clones detected, under 95% appear once; the ten largest clones hold approximately 5%. The input for sequencing was PBMCs, taken roughly 95 weeks after intestinal transplant. The receptors derive from a human patient who received an intestinal transplant, so some T cells may come from the graft donor.

V is TRBV27 and J is TRBJ1-1, with 7 positions matching TRBD1. Germline lookup yields CDR1 MNHEY and CDR2 SMNVEV (reference sequence). The CDR3 is made up of 13 amino acids. J was trimmed by 11 bases and V by 4 bases; bases with no gene match: 10. The CDR3, as DNA: TGTGCCAGCAGTTGGGGAGGGGGCGCGGAGGCTTTCTTT. Translated, it gives CASSWGGGAEAFF.

The CDR3 protein is CASGVMNTEAFF. CDR3 coding DNA: TGTGCTAGTGGAGTGATGAACACTGAAGCTTTCTTT. This chain links TRBV12-5 with TRBJ1-1; D is ambiguous. Trimming shortened V by 6 bases and J by 0 bases, and 5 bases separated the two germline ends. CDR1 and CDR2 from the germline V gene are LGHNT and FRNRAP. The CDR3 totals 12 residues.

This clone came up once. The chain is built from TRBV7-9 and TRBJ1-1; 10 nucleotides line up with TRBD1. The length of the CDR3 is 15 residues. The ends lost 1 base at V and 5 bases at J; junction bases unmatched: 4. Germline V gene sequence: CDR1 SEHNR, CDR2 FQNEAQ (reference sequence). In DNA, the CDR3 is TGTGCCAGCAGCTTAGTTGGGACAGGGGTGACTGAAGCTTTCTTT. Its protein is CASSLVGTGVTEAFF.

V and J are TRBV5-6 and TRBJ2-2, with D possibly TRBD2 on 7 matching bases. The length of the CDR3 is 16 residues. Per the germline V gene, CDR1 is SGHDT and CDR2 is YYEEEE. The V end lost 3 bases, the J end lost 5 bases, and 17 bases lay between the germline ends. The CDR3 protein is CASSSLGGGWTGELFF. The DNA for the CDR3 is TGTGCCAGCAGCTCCTTGGGGGGGGGCTGGACCGGGGAGCTGTTTTTT. The full variable domain, in which reference TRBV5-6 and TRBJ2-2 provide the parts outside the CDR3, is DAGVTQSPTHLIKTRGQQVTLRCSPKSGHDTVSWYQQALGQGPQFIFQYYEEEERQRGNFPDRFSGHQFPNYSSELNVNALLLGDSALYLCASSSLGGGWTGELFFGEGSRLTVL.

The V and J genes are TRBV5-4 and TRBJ1-1; TRBD1 might be the D (6 bases). Germline values: CDR1 SGHNT, CDR2 YYREEE (reference sequence). Trimming left V 5 bases short and J 6 bases short, with 14 bases between. There are 13 residues in the CDR3. The CDR3 is CASRGASGSEAFF. The CDR3 DNA reads TGTGCCAGCAGGGGGGCGTCAGGATCTGAAGCTTTCTTT.

This chain uses TRBV15 with TRBJ2-3, with TRBD2 matching 10 bases. V gave up 5 bases and J gave up 2 bases; unmatched junction bases: 4. The germline CDR1 and CDR2 sequences are LNHNV and YYDKDF (reference sequence). The CDR3 contains 15 residues. The CDR3 loop is CATSELAGNTDTQYF. The CDR3 DNA reads as TGTGCCACCAGCGAACTAGCGGGGAACACAGATACGCAGTATTTT.

V usage is TRBV18 and J usage is TRBJ2-7, with D unresolved. Trimming stripped 3 bases from V and 0 bases from J, with 6 bases between. CDR1 KGHSH and CDR2 LQKENI come from the germline V gene. The length of the CDR3 is 13 residues. CDR3 DNA: TGTGCCAGCTCACCCCCTCTCTCCTACGAGCAGTACTTC. It is translated as CASSPPLSYEQYF.

The J gene is TRBJ1-1, the V gene TRBV27; maybe TRBD1 (6 bases). Germline CDR1 and CDR2: MNHEY and SMNVEV (reference sequence). Trimming took 4 bases from V and 1 from J, leaving 10 bases between them. CDR3 length: 14 amino acids. The CDR3 sequence is CASSSGASNTEAFF. The CDR3 bases are TGTGCCAGCAGTTCAGGGGCTTCGAACACTGAAGCTTTCTTT.

The chain is built from TRBV7-7 and TRBJ2-1; TRBD2 aligns across 9 bases. The germline V gene has CDR1 SSHAT and CDR2 FNYEAQ (reference sequence). V was pared by 3 bases and J by 4 bases, with 4 bases of the junction left unmatched. The CDR3 contains 15 residues. CDR3 residues: CASSLVSGGYNEQFF. The CDR3 nucleotides read TGTGCCAGCAGCTTGGTTAGCGGGGGATACAATGAGCAGTTCTTC.